This entry lists 19 T cell receptor beta chains sequenced from one sample in a study of response to subunit inactivated influenza vaccine. From the RT-PCR reads, TCRdb called clonotypes with MiXCR, one entry per CDR3 protein. The sample records 550,000 to 650,000 distinct CDR3 sequences, over 9.5% being singletons. This specimen consisted of PBMCs from blood, obtained on the day of vaccination. The receptors originated from a man aged 45-65 years who received an inactivated influenza vaccine.

The V call is TRBV6-2 or TRBV6-3, the J call TRBJ2-7; unclear D gene. V was trimmed by 6 bases and J by 6 bases, leaving 12 bases between them. This CDR3 comprises 12 residues. The germline V gene has CDR1 MNHEY and CDR2 SVGEGT. CDR3 sequence reads: CASSSAPREQYF. The DNA for the CDR3 is TGTGCCAGCAGCAGCGCCCCACGCGAGCAGTACTTC.

This clonotype has just a few counts. The chain uses TRBV27 and TRBJ1-5; a weak D match, TRBD1 (5 bases). Germline V lookup: CDR1 MNHEY, CDR2 SMNVEV (reference sequence). Trimming cost V 5 bases and J 0 bases, with 20 bases left between them. This CDR3 spans 18 amino acids. CDR3 nucleotide sequence: TGTGCCAGCAGTCCTCTGGGCAGGGATTCCTATAGCAATCAGCCCCAGCATTTT. It is translated as CASSPLGRDSYSNQPQHF.

The V gene is TRBV7-9, the J gene TRBJ1-1; 7 nucleotides agree with TRBD1. The trim removed 0 bases at V and 3 bases at J, leaving 10 bases unmatched. Germline assignment: CDR1 SEHNR and CDR2 FQNEAQ (reference sequence). The CDR3 is 17 residues long. This CDR3 is CASSLASWTGGDTEAFF. CDR3 bases: TGTGCCAGCAGCTTAGCGTCTTGGACAGGAGGAGACACTGAAGCTTTCTTT.

The chain employs TRBV29-1 and TRBJ1-1, with D possibly TRBD1 on 5 matching bases. Germline CDR1 reads SQVTM; CDR2 reads ANQGSEA. The CDR3 is 14 amino acids. Deletions cut 0 bases from V and 4 bases from J, with 12 bases between. CDR3 sequence: CSVEDGGGVTEAFF. The CDR3 region has the DNA TGCAGCGTTGAAGATGGTGGGGGGGTCACTGAAGCTTTCTTT.

In its sample, this clonotype was seen many times. The V and J genes are TRBV5-1 and TRBJ1-1; TRBD1 matches 7 bases. The CDR3 loop spans 13 amino acids. Trimming removed 5 bases from V and 5 bases from J; junction bases left unmatched: 6. In germline, CDR1 is SGHRS, CDR2 YFSETQ. This CDR3 is CASREGARTEAFF. DNA of the CDR3: TGCGCCAGCAGGGAGGGGGCAAGGACTGAAGCTTTCTTT. Full variable domain (outside the CDR3, taken from reference TRBV5-1 and TRBJ1-1): KAGVTQTPRYLIKTRGQQVTLSCSPISGHRSVSWYQQTPGQGLQFLFEYFSETQRNKGNFPGRFSGRQFSNSRSEMNVSTLELGDSALYLCASREGARTEAFFGQGTRLTVV.

This CDR3 is CASSLGLYYNEQFF. CDR3 DNA sequence: TGTGCCAGCAGCTTAGGACTTTACTACAATGAGCAGTTCTTC. This sequence joins TRBV7-8 and TRBJ2-1; D unclear. The germline CDR1 and CDR2 sequences are SGHVS and FQNEAQ. Trimming removed 1 base at V and 3 bases at J, with 7 bases between. This CDR3 has 14 residues.

This chain joins TRBV7-2 and TRBJ1-1; D unresolved. The CDR3 covers 14 residues. Looked up from germline, CDR1 is SGHTA and CDR2 is FQGNSA. Trimming cost V 1 base and J 7 bases, with 13 bases left between them. In DNA form, the CDR3 reads TGTGCCAGCAGCTTAGGCCCCCACACATTTGAAGCTTTCTTT. Amino acids: CASSLGPHTFEAFF.

This clonotype occurred many times. J is TRBJ2-5 and V is TRBV20-1, with D tentatively TRBD1 or TRBD2 (5 bases each). The CDR3 has 17 residues. V was trimmed by 1 base and J by 4 bases, leaving 22 bases between them. Germline-derived CDR1 and CDR2 are DFQATT and SNEGSKA (reference sequence). CDR3 protein: CSARAIEGRTWGETQYF. CDR3 bases: TGCAGTGCTAGAGCAATTGAGGGACGTACTTGGGGAGAGACCCAGTACTTC.

The sample holds a few counts of this clonotype. The chain employs TRBV20-1 and TRBJ1-4; D remains ambiguous. The CDR3 has 14 residues. CDR1 and CDR2 (germline): DFQATT, SNEGSKA (reference sequence). With 0 bases removed from V and 8 bases from J, the gap between germline ends came to 13 bases. Here the CDR3 reads CSARDSRAGEKLFF. Here the CDR3 DNA reads TGCAGTGCTAGAGATAGCCGGGCGGGAGAAAAACTGTTTTTT.

The chain has TRBV28 and TRBJ2-3; D uncertain. In germline, CDR1 is MDHEN, CDR2 SYDVKM. The CDR3 covers 14 residues. Trimming stripped 3 bases from V and 1 base from J, with 8 bases between. CDR3 in amino acids: CASSFFGRTDTQYF. CDR3 DNA: TGTGCCAGCAGTTTCTTTGGCCGCACAGATACGCAGTATTTT.

The chain recombines TRBV3-1 with TRBJ2-2; D uncertain. The length of the CDR3 is 14 residues. The V and J ends lost 4 bases and 3 bases respectively, with 9 bases between them. Germline V gene lookup returns CDR1 LGHDT and CDR2 YNNKEL (reference sequence). CDR3 DNA sequence: TGTGCCAGCAGCCCCGGGCCTTACACCGGGGAGCTGTTTTTT. This sequence encodes CASSPGPYTGELFF.

This chain links TRBV12-3 or TRBV12-4 with TRBJ2-2, with no clear D. The CDR3 spans 16 residues. Trimming took off 6 bases at V and 2 bases at J, with 16 bases between the two ends. The CDR3 DNA is TGTGCCAGCAGGCTAAACCCAGAGGCTAACACCGGGGAGCTGTTTTTT. Protein product: CASRLNPEANTGELFF.

The rearrangement uses TRBV6-5 and TRBJ1-1; D not resolved. CDR1 is MNHEY, CDR2 SVGAGI, per germline. The CDR3 has 13 amino acids. Deletions cut 2 bases from V and 1 base from J, with 5 bases between. The CDR3 protein is CASSYIRNTEAFF. DNA for the CDR3: TGTGCCAGCAGTTACATCCGGAACACTGAAGCTTTCTTT.

The chain links TRBV11-2 to TRBJ2-2; possibly TRBD1 for D (5 bases). The CDR3 extends over 15 amino acids. Looked up from germline, CDR1 is SGHAT and CDR2 is FQNNGV. The V gene lost 5 bases and the J gene lost 0 bases, with 10 bases spanning the gap. The CDR3 loop is CASSHRSANTGELFF. The CDR3 bases are TGTGCCAGCAGCCACAGGAGCGCGAACACCGGGGAGCTGTTTTTT.

The chain is built from TRBV10-1 and TRBJ2-7, with 7 nucleotides matching TRBD1. V dropped 0 bases and J dropped 2; count of bases not matched to a gene: 4. CDR1 is WNHNN, CDR2 SYGVQD, per germline (reference sequence). The CDR3 extends over 15 amino acids. DNA of the CDR3: TGCGCCAGCAGTGAGTCGGGACAGCCGACCTACGAGCAGTACTTC. It translates to CASSESGQPTYEQYF.

This clonotype was picked up a small number of times. The chain joins TRBV27 to TRBJ2-7; possibly TRBD1 for D (6 bases). This CDR3 is 15 amino acids long. The V gene lost 2 bases and the J gene lost 2 bases, with 13 bases spanning the gap. Germline V lookup: CDR1 MNHEY, CDR2 SMNVEV (reference sequence). CDR3 nucleotides: TGTGCCAGCAGTTTAAAGTTGCAGGGGACCTACGAGCAGTACTTC. Translation: CASSLKLQGTYEQYF.

This clonotype showed up just a few times. The rearrangement joins TRBV28 to TRBJ2-1; 10 bases are shared with TRBD2. CDR3 size: 19 residues. CDR1 MDHEN and CDR2 SYDVKM come from the germline V gene. V lost 7 bases to trimming and J lost 7 bases; unmatched junction nucleotides: 22. CDR3 amino acids: CASTAATGASGSRINEQFF. CDR3 nucleotide sequence: TGTGCCAGCACTGCGGCAACTGGGGCTAGCGGGAGTCGTATAAATGAGCAGTTCTTC.

This clonotype was picked up a small number of times. The chain links TRBV21-1 to TRBJ2-1; TRBD2, the D gene given by the table, was not confirmed from the DNA. TRBV21-1 is an annotated pseudogene. The CDR3 runs 20 residues. The CDR3 DNA reads TGTGCCAGCAGCAAAGTCGGGCCGGCCTTTGATTGGTGTTCCTACAATGAGCAGTTCTTC. Its translation is CASSKVGPAFDWCSYNEQFF.

V usage is TRBV7-8 and J usage is TRBJ2-3; 9 bases are shared with TRBD2. From germline, CDR1 is SGHVS and CDR2 FQNEAQ. There are 15 residues in the CDR3. The V and J ends lost 5 bases and 5 bases, in that order; junction bases with no gene match: 8. The DNA for the CDR3 is TGTGCCAGCAGCCCCGAGGGACTAGCCGAAGATACGCAGTATTTT. Its protein product is CASSPEGLAEDTQYF.